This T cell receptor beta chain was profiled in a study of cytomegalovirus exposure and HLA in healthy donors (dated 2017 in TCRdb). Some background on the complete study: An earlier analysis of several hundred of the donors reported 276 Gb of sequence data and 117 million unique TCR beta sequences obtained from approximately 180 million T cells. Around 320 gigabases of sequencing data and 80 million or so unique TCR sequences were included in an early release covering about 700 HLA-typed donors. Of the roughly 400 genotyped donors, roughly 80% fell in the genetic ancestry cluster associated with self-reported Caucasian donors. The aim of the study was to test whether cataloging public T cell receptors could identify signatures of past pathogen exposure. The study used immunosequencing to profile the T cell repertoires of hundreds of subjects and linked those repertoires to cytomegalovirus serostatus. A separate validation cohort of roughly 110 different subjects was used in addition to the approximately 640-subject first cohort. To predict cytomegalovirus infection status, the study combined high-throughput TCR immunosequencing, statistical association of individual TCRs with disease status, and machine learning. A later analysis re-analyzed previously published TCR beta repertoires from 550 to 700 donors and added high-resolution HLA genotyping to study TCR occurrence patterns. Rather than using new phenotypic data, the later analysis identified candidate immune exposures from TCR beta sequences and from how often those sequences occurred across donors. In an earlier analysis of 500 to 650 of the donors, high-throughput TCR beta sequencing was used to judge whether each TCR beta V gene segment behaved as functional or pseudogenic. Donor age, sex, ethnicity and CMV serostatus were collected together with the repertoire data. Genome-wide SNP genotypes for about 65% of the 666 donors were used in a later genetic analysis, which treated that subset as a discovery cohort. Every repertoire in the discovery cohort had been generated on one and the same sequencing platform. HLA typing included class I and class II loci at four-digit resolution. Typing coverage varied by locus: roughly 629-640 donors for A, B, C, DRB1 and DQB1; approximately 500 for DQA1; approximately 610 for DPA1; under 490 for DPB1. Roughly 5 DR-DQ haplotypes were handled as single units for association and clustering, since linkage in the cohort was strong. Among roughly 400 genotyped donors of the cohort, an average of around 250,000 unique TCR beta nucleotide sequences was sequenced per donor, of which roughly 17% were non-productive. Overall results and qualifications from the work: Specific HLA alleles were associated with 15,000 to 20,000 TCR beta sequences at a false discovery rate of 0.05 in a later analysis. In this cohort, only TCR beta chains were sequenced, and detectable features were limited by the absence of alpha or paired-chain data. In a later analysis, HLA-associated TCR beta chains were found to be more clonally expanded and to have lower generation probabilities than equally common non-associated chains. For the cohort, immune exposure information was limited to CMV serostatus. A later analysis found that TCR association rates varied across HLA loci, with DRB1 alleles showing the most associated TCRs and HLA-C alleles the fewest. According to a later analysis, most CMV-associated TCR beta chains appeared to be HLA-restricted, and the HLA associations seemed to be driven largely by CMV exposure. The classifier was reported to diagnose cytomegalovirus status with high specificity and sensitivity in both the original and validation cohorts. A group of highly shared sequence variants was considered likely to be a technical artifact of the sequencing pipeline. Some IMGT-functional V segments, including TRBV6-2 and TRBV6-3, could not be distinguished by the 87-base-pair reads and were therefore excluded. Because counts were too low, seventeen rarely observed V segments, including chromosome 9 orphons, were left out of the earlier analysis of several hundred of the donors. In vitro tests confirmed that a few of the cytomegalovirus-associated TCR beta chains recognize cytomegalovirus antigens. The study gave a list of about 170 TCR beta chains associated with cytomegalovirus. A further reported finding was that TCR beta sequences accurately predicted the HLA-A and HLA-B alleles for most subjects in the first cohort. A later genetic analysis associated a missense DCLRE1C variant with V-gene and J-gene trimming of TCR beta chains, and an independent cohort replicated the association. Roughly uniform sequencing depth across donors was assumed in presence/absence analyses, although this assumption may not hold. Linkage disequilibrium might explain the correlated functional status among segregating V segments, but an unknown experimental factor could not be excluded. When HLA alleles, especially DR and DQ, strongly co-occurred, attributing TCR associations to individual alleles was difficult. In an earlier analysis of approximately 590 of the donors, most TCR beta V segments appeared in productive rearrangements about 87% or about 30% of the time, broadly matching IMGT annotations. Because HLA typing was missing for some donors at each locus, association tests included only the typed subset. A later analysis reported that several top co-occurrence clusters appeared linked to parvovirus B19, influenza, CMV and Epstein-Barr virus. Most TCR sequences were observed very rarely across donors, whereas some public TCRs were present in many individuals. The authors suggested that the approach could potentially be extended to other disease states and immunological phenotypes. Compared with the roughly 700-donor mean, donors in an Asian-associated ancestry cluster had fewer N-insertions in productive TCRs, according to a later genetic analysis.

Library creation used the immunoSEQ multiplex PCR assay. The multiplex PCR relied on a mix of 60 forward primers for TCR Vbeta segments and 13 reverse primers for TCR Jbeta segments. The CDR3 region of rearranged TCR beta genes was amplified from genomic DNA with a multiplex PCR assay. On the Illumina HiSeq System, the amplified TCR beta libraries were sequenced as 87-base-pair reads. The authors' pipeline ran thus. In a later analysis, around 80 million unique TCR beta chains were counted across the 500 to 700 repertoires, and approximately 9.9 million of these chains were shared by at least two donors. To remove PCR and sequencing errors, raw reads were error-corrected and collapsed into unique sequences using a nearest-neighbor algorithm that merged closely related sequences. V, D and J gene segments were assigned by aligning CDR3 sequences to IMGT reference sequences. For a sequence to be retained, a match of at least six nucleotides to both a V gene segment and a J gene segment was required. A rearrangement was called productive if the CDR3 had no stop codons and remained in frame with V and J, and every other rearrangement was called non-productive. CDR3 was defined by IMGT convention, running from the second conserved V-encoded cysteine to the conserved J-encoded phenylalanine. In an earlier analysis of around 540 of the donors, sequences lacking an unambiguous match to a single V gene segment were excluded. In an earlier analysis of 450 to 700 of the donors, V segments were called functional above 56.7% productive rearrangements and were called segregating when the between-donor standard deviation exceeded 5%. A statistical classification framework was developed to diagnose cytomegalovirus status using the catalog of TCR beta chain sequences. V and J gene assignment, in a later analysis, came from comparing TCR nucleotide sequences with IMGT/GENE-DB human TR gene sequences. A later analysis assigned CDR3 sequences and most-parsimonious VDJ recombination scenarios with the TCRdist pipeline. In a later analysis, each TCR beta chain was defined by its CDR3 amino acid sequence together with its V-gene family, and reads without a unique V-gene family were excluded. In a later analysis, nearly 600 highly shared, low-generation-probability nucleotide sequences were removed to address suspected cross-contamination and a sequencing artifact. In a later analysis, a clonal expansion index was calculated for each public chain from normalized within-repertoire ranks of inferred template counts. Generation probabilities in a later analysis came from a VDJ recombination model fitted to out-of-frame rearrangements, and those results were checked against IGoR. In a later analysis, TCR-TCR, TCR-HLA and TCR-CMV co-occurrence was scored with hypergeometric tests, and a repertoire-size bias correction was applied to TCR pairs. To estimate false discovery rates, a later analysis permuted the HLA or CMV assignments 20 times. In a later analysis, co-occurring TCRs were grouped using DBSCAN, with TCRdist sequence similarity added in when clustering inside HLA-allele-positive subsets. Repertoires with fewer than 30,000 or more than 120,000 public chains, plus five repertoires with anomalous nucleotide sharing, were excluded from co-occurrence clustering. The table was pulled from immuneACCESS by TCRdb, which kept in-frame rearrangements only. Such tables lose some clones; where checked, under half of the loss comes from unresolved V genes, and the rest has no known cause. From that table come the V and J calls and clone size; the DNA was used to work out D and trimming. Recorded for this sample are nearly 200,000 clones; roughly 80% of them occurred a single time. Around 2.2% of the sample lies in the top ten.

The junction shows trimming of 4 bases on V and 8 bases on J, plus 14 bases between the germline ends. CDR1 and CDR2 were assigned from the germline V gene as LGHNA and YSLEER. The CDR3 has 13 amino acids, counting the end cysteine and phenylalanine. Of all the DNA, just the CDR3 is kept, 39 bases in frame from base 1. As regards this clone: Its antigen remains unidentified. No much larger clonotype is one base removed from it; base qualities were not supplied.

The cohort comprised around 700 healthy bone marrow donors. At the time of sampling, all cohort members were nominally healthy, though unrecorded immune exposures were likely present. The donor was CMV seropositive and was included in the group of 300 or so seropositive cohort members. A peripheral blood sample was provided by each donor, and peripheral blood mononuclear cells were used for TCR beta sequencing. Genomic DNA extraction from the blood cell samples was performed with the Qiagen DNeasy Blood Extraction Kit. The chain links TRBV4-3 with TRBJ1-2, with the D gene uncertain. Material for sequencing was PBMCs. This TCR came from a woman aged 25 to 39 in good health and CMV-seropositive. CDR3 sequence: CASSPDGSVGYTF. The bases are TGCGCCAGCAGCCCCGACGGGTCGGTAGGCTACACCTTC.